This T cell receptor (beta chain) was identified during a study of cytomegalovirus exposure and HLA in healthy donors. Study-level points and caveats: In a later analysis, the majority of CMV-associated beta chains seemingly showed HLA restriction. The study put 150 to 200 TCR beta chains on its list as cytomegalovirus-associated. In a later analysis, productive TCRs from donors in an Asian-associated ancestry cluster reportedly carried fewer N-insertions than the cohort mean.

The CDR3 totals 15 residues. Looked up from germline, CDR1 is GTSNPN and CDR2 is SVGIG (reference sequence). V shed 4 bases, J shed 5 bases, and the junction held 10 bases outside the gene matches. Both 60 Vbeta primers and 13 Jbeta primers went into the PCR. Per the study methods: Approximately 9.9 million shared chains were among the roughly 78 million unique TCR beta chains that a later analysis counted. Method: immunoSEQ multiplex PCR; TCRdb's copy keeps in-frame clones and lacks some. The V and J calls and clone size are taken from that table; D and trimming were inferred from the DNA. The sample lists under 200,000 clones, over 80% occurring once. Of note for this clone: Its antigen remains unknown.

The source of this sequence is a girl aged 5-17 years in good health and CMV-seropositive. The chain joins TRBV30 to TRBJ1-2, with TRBD1 identical over 10 bases. Sample: PBMCs. The CDR3 DNA reads as TGTGCCTGGACCTCACGACAGGGGGCTATGTATGGCTACACCTTC. This sequence encodes CAWTSRQGAMYGYTF.